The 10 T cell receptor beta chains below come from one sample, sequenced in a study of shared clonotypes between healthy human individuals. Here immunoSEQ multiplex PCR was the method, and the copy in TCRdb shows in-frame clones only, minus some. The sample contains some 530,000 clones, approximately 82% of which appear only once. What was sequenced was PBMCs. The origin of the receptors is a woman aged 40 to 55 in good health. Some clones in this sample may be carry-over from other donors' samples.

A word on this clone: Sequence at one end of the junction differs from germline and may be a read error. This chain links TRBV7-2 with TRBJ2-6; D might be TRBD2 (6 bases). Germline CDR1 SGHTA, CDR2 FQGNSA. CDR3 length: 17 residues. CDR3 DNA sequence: TGCGCCAGCAGCCAAGATCCAGGGACTTCTGGGGCCAACGTCCTGACTTTC. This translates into CASSQDPGTSGANVLTF.

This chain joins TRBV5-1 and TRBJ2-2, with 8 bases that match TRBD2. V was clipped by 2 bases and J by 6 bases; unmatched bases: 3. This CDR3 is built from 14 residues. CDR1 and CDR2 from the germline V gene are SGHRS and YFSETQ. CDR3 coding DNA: TGCGCCAGCAGCTTCCAGCGGGAGTCCGGGGAGCTGTTTTTT. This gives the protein CASSFQRESGELFF.

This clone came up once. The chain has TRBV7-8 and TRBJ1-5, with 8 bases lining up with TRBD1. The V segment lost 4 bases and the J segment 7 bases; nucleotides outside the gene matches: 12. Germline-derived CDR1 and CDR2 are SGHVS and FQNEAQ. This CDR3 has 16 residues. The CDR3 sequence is CASSSFRTGPGQPQHF. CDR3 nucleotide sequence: TGTGCCAGCAGCTCTTTCAGGACAGGGCCTGGACAGCCCCAGCATTTT.

The CDR3 region is CASSLEPGTSGRMTDTQYF. The CDR3 region has the DNA TGTGCCAGCAGCCTGGAACCCGGGACTAGCGGGAGGATGACAGATACGCAGTATTTT. The V and J genes are TRBV7-9 and TRBJ2-3; TRBD2 aligns across 15 bases. The CDR3 contains 19 residues. The trim removed 5 bases at V and 3 bases at J, leaving 12 bases unmatched. Germline V lookup: CDR1 SEHNR, CDR2 FQNEAQ (reference sequence). The full variable domain, rest sourced from reference TRBV7-9 and TRBJ2-3, is DTGVSQNPRHKITKRGQNVTFRCDPISEHNRLYWYRQTLGQGPEFLTYFQNEAQLEKSRLLSDRFSAERPKGSFSTLEIQRTEQGDSAMYLCASSLEPGTSGRMTDTQYFGPGTRLTVL.

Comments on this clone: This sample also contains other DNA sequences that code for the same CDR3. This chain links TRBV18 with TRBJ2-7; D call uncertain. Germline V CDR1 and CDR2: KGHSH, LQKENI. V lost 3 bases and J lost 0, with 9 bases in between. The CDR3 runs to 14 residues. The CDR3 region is CASSPGRVSYEQYF. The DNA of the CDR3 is TGTGCCAGCTCACCCGGAAGGGTCTCCTACGAGCAGTACTTC.

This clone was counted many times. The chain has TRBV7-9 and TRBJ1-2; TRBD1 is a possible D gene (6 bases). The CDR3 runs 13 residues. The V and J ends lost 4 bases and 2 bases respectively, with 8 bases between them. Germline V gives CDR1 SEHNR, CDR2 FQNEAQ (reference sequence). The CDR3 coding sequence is TGTGCCAGCAGCTGGGGACAAAACTATGGCTACACCTTC. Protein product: CASSWGQNYGYTF. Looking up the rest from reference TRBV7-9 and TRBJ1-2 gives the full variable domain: DTGVSQNPRHKITKRGQNVTFRCDPISEHNRLYWYRQTLGQGPEFLTYFQNEAQLEKSRLLSDRFSAERPKGSFSTLEIQRTEQGDSAMYLCASSWGQNYGYTFGSGTRLTVV.

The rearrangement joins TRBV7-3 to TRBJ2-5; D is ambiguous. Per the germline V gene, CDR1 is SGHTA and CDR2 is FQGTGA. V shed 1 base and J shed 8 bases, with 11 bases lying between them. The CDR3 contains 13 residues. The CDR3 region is CASSLNSHDTQYF. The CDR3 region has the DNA TGTGCCAGCAGCTTAAACTCCCATGATACCCAGTACTTC. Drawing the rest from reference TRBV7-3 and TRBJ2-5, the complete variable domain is GAGVSQTPSNKVTEKGKYVELRCDPISGHTALYWYRQSLGQGPEFLIYFQGTGAADDSGLPNDRFFAVRPEGSVSTLKIQRTERGDSAVYLCASSLNSHDTQYFGPGTRLLVL.

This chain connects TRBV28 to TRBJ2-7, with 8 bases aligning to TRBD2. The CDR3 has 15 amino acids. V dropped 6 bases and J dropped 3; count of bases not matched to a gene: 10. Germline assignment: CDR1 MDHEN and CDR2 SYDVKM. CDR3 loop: CASSRSGSKDYEQYF. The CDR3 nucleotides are TGTGCCAGCAGCCGGAGCGGGAGCAAGGACTACGAGCAGTACTTC.

This chain's CDR3 is CASSQRQGAEKLFF. Written as DNA, the CDR3 is TGTGCCAGCAGCCAGAGACAGGGGGCTGAAAAACTGTTTTTT. The V gene is TRBV4-2, the J gene TRBJ1-4; 10 bases are shared with TRBD1. This CDR3 comprises 14 residues. V trimming: 3 bases; J trimming: 7 bases; junction bases outside the gene matches: 2. CDR1 is LGHNA, CDR2 YNFKEQ, per germline.

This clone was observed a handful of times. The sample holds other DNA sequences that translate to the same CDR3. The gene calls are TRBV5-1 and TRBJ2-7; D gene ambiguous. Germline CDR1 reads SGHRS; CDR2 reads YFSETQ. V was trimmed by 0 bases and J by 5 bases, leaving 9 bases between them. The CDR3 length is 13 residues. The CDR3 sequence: CASSLESGDEQYF. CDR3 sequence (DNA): TGCGCCAGCAGCTTGGAAAGTGGGGACGAGCAGTACTTC.